Here is one T cell receptor (beta chain) with its context. This sample was taken from a study of blood T cell repertoires in COVID-19. Two negative PCRs, clearance, or symptom resolution characterized the recovered Cohort 3 donors. Data came from immunoSEQ multiplex PCR; TCRdb stores just in-frame clones and leaves some out. The data hold some 180,000 clones, with more than 70% observed a single time. CDR3 length equals 15 residues. V shed 5 bases and J shed 6 bases, with 14 bases lying between them. The germline gives CDR1 PRHDT, CDR2 FYEKMQ (reference sequence). The chain uses TRBV13 and TRBJ1-6; the D gene is possibly TRBD1 (6 bases). This TCR derives from a man between 35 and 55 years old who had recovered from COVID-19. Sequencing was carried out using PBMCs or T cells enriched from blood (not recorded which). CDR3 bases: TGTGCCAGCAGCCCCCGGGACATAGTTAATTCACCCCTCCACTTT. This translates into CASSPRDIVNSPLHF.